The 9 T cell receptor beta chains presented below share a single source sample, sequenced in a study of T cell responses to AZD1222 COVID-19 vaccine. The protocol was immunoSEQ multiplex PCR, while the TCRdb copy is restricted to in-frame clones and leaves out a portion. The data show over 130,000 clones, roughly nine tenths seen once. Sequences were derived from peripheral blood, sampled 28 days after the second AZD1222 dose. Source of these receptors: an adult who received the AZD1222 COVID-19 vaccine.

The chain employs TRBV5-4 and TRBJ1-2; the match to TRBD1 covers 10 bases. Germline trimming cut 1 base from V and 6 bases from J; bases unmatched to any gene: 6. The CDR3 sequence is 15 residues long. CDR1 is SGHNT, CDR2 YYREEE, per germline (reference sequence). The CDR3 here is CASSLLTGGSDGYTF. The CDR3 nucleotides are TGTGCCAGCAGCTTGTTGACAGGGGGCAGTGATGGCTACACCTTC.

The chain recombines TRBV2 with TRBJ2-6; 8 nucleotides match TRBD1. In germline, CDR1 is SNHLY, CDR2 FYNNEI. The CDR3 contains 16 residues. Trimming removed 4 bases from V and 3 bases from J; junction bases left unmatched: 5. In DNA form, the CDR3 reads TGTGCCAGCAGTGTCCAGGGGGCAGGTGGGGCCAACGTCCTGACTTTC. It yields the protein CASSVQGAGGANVLTF.

This chain links TRBV6-2 or TRBV6-3 with TRBJ2-1; D tentatively fits TRBD1 or TRBD2 (6 bases each). V lost 7 bases, J lost 7 bases, and 17 bases lay in between. This CDR3 has 14 amino acids. Germline CDR1 is MNHEY and CDR2 is SVGEGT. The CDR3 nucleotides are TGTGCCAGCACCCCCGGGGGCGAAGAAAATGAGCAGTTCTTC. Translation: CASTPGGEENEQFF.

This chain connects TRBV6-5 to TRBJ2-7, with D tentatively TRBD2 (7 bases). The germline V gene encodes CDR1 MNHEY and CDR2 SVGAGI. Trimming took 10 bases from V and 3 from J, leaving 16 bases between them. The CDR3 loop spans 13 amino acids. CDR3 sequence (DNA): TGTGCCACCGAACAGGGAGGGGGCTACGAGCAGTACTTC. It specifies CATEQGGGYEQYF.

The CDR3, as DNA: TGTGCCAGCAGCAAGCGGGTGGACTATGGCTACACCTTC. The encoded protein is CASSKRVDYGYTF. The chain uses TRBV5-4 and TRBJ1-2, with unresolved D. Germline CDR1 is SGHNT and CDR2 is YYREEE (reference sequence). CDR3 length equals 13 residues. The germline V and J ends were trimmed by 4 bases and 3 bases, with 10 bases remaining between them.

The chain is built from TRBV30 and TRBJ1-4; weak D call: TRBD1 (6 bases). The length of the CDR3 is 15 residues. V lost 2 bases and J lost 3, with 13 bases in between. Per germline, CDR1 GTSNPN and CDR2 SVGIG (reference sequence). The CDR3 is CAWSQGGSANEKLFF. The CDR3 DNA reads as TGTGCCTGGAGTCAAGGGGGTTCCGCTAATGAAAAACTGTTTTTT.

The chain recombines TRBV5-1 with TRBJ1-5, with D hard to call. The CDR3 has 15 amino acids. V gave up 2 bases and J gave up 0 bases, with 9 bases separating them. Germline loops: CDR1 SGHRS, CDR2 YFSETQ. The CDR3 spells CASSFGPNSNQPQHF. CDR3 bases: TGCGCCAGCAGCTTTGGTCCCAATAGCAATCAGCCCCAGCATTTT.

The chain employs TRBV12-5 and TRBJ2-5; D might be TRBD2 (5 bases). The V gene lost 3 bases and the J gene lost 1 base, with 9 bases spanning the gap. CDR1 and CDR2 (germline): LGHNT, FRNRAP. The CDR3 covers 14 residues. The CDR3 region is CASGFGRAQETQYF. In nucleotides, the CDR3 is TGTGCTAGTGGTTTTGGGCGGGCCCAAGAGACCCAGTACTTC.

The rearrangement joins TRBV5-1 to TRBJ1-2; 7 bases align to TRBD1. J gave up 7 bases and V 2 bases, and 11 bases lay outside the gene matches. This CDR3 region has 15 residues. The V gene's germline CDR1 is SGHRS and CDR2 YFSETQ. CDR3 sequence (DNA): TGCGCCAGCAGCTTTTTCCAGGGGGACCTCGGTGGCTACACCTTC. Protein product: CASSFFQGDLGGYTF.